This entry describes one TCR beta chain. Its antigen is unknown. These data originate in a study of cytomegalovirus exposure and HLA in healthy donors. Study findings and constraints: Follow-up analysis seemed to connect common viral pathogens with several of the most significant clusters identified. Fewer N-insertions than the approximately 700-donor mean were reportedly shown by an Asian-associated ancestry cluster in a later analysis. Later analysis demonstrated an association between a missense DCLRE1C variant and TCR beta V- and J-gene trimming.

The PCR employed 60 Vbeta primers together with 13 Jbeta primers. Using immunoSEQ multiplex PCR, the repertoire was profiled, and TCRdb retains in-frame clones only, with some absent. The sample carries 110,000 to 150,000 clones, 84% recorded once. The material sequenced was PBMCs. This TCR was recovered from a boy aged 2 to 9 in good health and CMV-seronegative.

The CDR3 is CASSEFRLNTEAFF. The DNA for the CDR3 is TGTGCCAGCAGTGAGTTCAGGTTGAACACTGAAGCTTTCTTT. The chain recombines TRBV6-1 with TRBJ1-1; D is unclear. CDR3 length equals 14 residues. Germline lookup yields CDR1 MNHNS and CDR2 SASEGT. V was clipped by 3 bases and J by 0 bases, with 8 bases between them.